The rows below give T cell receptor beta chains drawn from one sample of a study of early T cells in non-severe SARS-CoV-2 infection. Via MiXCR, TCRdb re-called the 5' RACE reads, giving one row per CDR3 protein. The sample consists of tens of thousands of distinct CDR3 sequences, over 4.5% of them appearing once. The specimen sequenced was whole blood. These receptors all come from an adult who was a healthcare worker with PCR-confirmed SARS-CoV-2 infection or an uninfected control (not recorded which). The CDR3 runs from the conserved cysteine through the conserved F or W. The D gene is left open where the match is weak. Only some rows state a clone size, as once, few, many or a class for expanded clones.

TRBV29-1	many	.	TRBJ2-3	TGCAGCGTTGAAGGACAGGCCACAGATACGCAGTATTTT	CSVEGQATDTQYF
TRBV10-3	many	.	TRBJ1-6	TGTGCCATCAGTGCGGAAGGGGGAGTAAATTCACCCCTCCACTTT	CAISAEGGVNSPLHF
TRBV7-9	few	.	TRBJ2-7	TGTGCCAGCAGCTTAGCCGGCGACTACCCAGGGGAGCAGTACTTC	CASSLAGDYPGEQYF
TRBV21-1	.	.	TRBJ1-1	TGTGCCAGTCTACGTGGGGGGGCAAGGGAAGCTTTCTTT	CASLRGGAREAFF
TRBV10-2	many	.	TRBJ1-2	TGCGCCAGCAGTCCCGCCCAAAACGGCGATAGCTACACCTTC	CASSPAQNGDSYTF
TRBV7-3	few	.	TRBJ2-1	TGTGCCAGCAGCTTACGGAGGGTCGAGGGCAATGAGCAGTTCTTC	CASSLRRVEGNEQFF
TRBV18	few	.	TRBJ2-7	TGTGCCAGCTCAGAGACCCGACTAAGCTACGAGCAGTACTTC	CASSETRLSYEQYF
TRBV2	few	.	TRBJ2-1	TGTGCCAGCACGCGCGTCCTTGGGGAGCAGTTCTTC	CASTRVLGEQFF
TRBV18	many	TRBD1	TRBJ1-1	TGTGCCAGCTCACGACCGGGACAGGAGAACACTGAAGCTTTCTTT	CASSRPGQENTEAFF
TRBV5-1	many	.	TRBJ2-7	TGCGCCAGCAGCTTGGTGGGTCAGGGCTATTCCTACGAGCAGTACTTC	CASSLVGQGYSYEQYF
TRBV5-4	many	.	TRBJ1-2	TGTGCCAGCAGGAAACCAGGGGATGGCTACACCTTC	CASRKPGDGYTF
TRBV6-1	few	.	TRBJ1-2	TGTGCCAGCAGTGTGTCTCCGACCCGGGCCTATGGCTACACCTTC	CASSVSPTRAYGYTF
TRBV10-3	many	TRBD1	TRBJ1-4	TGTGCCATCAGTGAAGGGACAGGGGATGAAAAACTGTTTTTT	CAISEGTGDEKLFF
TRBV7-2	once	.	TRBJ2-7	TGTGCCAGCAGCTTTACAGGGTCCTCGGGCGAGCAGTACTTC	CASSFTGSSGEQYF
TRBV5-4	.	.	TRBJ1-2	TGTGCCAGCAGCCCCGTGAATCGGGACTATGGCTACACCTTC	CASSPVNRDYGYTF
TRBV28	few	.	TRBJ2-4	TGTGCCAGCAGTCCCGGTGTCCTAGCCAAAAACATTCAGTACTTC	CASSPGVLAKNIQYF
TRBV20-1	many	.	TRBJ2-1	TGCAGTGCTAGAGACGCCCAACGGGGGAGAAGATACAATGAGCAGTTCTTC	CSARDAQRGRRYNEQFF
TRBV9	many	.	TRBJ2-7	TGTGCCAGCAGCGTAGGGCCCAGCCGGAGCTACGAGCAGTACTTC	CASSVGPSRSYEQYF
TRBV7-2	.	.	TRBJ1-2	TGTGCCAGCAGCTTAGACGGAGGGAGACCTTATGGCTACACCTTC	CASSLDGGRPYGYTF
TRBV7-9	.	TRBD2	TRBJ2-7	TGTGCCAGCAGCTTAGATAGCGGGGGCCCCTCGAGAGAGCAGTACTTC	CASSLDSGGPSREQYF
TRBV27	many	TRBD2	TRBJ2-5	TGTGCCAGCAGTTTAAACAGCGGGGGGCCAAGACTGGCACAAGAGACCCAGTACTTC	CASSLNSGGPRLAQETQYF
TRBV19	many	.	TRBJ2-2	TGTGCCAGTAGAATTTGGACAACCGGGGAGCTGTTTTTT	CASRIWTTGELFF
TRBV6-6	many	.	TRBJ1-2	TGTGCCAGCAGTCAGGCCGCGGACAGAGGCTATGGCTACACCTTC	CASSQAADRGYGYTF
TRBV20-1	many	TRBD1	TRBJ2-3	TGCAGTGCCCCGACAGGGAAAGGGTTTGGCACAGATACGCAGTATTTT	CSAPTGKGFGTDTQYF
TRBV2	many	.	TRBJ2-7	TGTGCCAGCAGTGAAGGGGTTAGCTCCTACGAGCAGTACTTC	CASSEGVSSYEQYF
TRBV7-6	few	.	TRBJ2-7	TGTGCCAGCAGCTTAGGGGCAGTCTACGAGCAGTACTTC	CASSLGAVYEQYF
TRBV28	few	.	TRBJ1-1	TGTGCCAGCAGGCAGGGTAGGACTGAAGCTTTCTTT	CASRQGRTEAFF
TRBV6-1	many	TRBD1	TRBJ1-2	TGTGCCAGCAGTGCGGCTTATACCGGGACAGAAGGCTACACCTTC	CASSAAYTGTEGYTF
TRBV3-1	many	.	TRBJ1-1	TGTGCCAGCAGCCAAGGGGCAGGGGCAGTCACTGAAGCTTTCTTT	CASSQGAGAVTEAFF
TRBV11-1	.	.	TRBJ2-3	TGTGCCAGCAGCTTGTCCAGGGCAGGTACGCAGTATTTT	CASSLSRAGTQYF
TRBV7-9	few	.	TRBJ2-3	TGTGCCAGCAGGAGAGGACAGAAGCAGACAGATACGCAGTATTTT	CASRRGQKQTDTQYF
TRBV28	few	.	TRBJ2-7	TGTGCCAGCAGTCCCCCCGGACAGCCGAGCTCCTACGAGCAGTACTTC	CASSPPGQPSSYEQYF
TRBV7-9	few	.	TRBJ1-1	TGTGCCAGCAGCTTAGGAGGCAGGAACACTGAAGCTTTCTTT	CASSLGGRNTEAFF
TRBV28	.	.	TRBJ2-5	TGTGCCAGCATCGGGGAGACCCAGTACTTC	CASIGETQYF
TRBV20-1	many	.	TRBJ2-3	TGCAGTGCTAGAGATCGAAGCCGGGGGTCCACAGATACGCAGTATTTT	CSARDRSRGSTDTQYF
TRBV20-1	many	TRBD1	TRBJ2-1	TGCAGTGCTAACCCCGCGCAACAGGGGGAGAATGAGCAGTTCTTC	CSANPAQQGENEQFF
TRBV29-1	many	.	TRBJ1-2	TGCAGCGTTGAAGTGAAGACCAGGGGCTACACCTTC	CSVEVKTRGYTF
TRBV28	few	.	TRBJ1-1	TGTGCCAGCAGTTTAATCCAAGGGATGGGGAACACTGAAGCTTTCTTT	CASSLIQGMGNTEAFF
TRBV28	few	.	TRBJ2-4	TGTGCCAGCAGCCCTGAGGCCTTTATAGGGCCACAAAACATTCAGTACTTC	CASSPEAFIGPQNIQYF
TRBV7-9	.	.	TRBJ2-7	TGTGCCAGCAGCTTGGGGCAGAGCCTCTACGAGCAGTACTTC	CASSLGQSLYEQYF
TRBV2	many	.	TRBJ2-1	TGTGCCAGCACCCTTGGGACCGTGTGGGACTTC	CASTLGTVWDF
TRBV5-1	.	TRBD1	TRBJ2-5	TGCGCCAGCAGGGACAGGCAAGAGACCCAGTACTTC	CASRDRQETQYF
TRBV7-2	few	.	TRBJ2-3	TGTGCCAGCAGCTTAGGAGAGTTGGGGATTTTCACAGATACGCAGTATTTT	CASSLGELGIFTDTQYF
TRBV19	many	TRBD1	TRBJ2-2	TGTGCCAGTAGTATTGACAGGGCCGGGGAGCTGTTTTTT	CASSIDRAGELFF
TRBV6-2/TRBV6-3	.	.	TRBJ2-1	TGTGCCAGCACCCTGGACCGGCGGGTATACAATGAGCAGTTCTTC	CASTLDRRVYNEQFF
TRBV28	many	.	TRBJ2-7	TGTGCCAGCACTAGAACAGGGAGCTCCTACGAGCAGTACTTC	CASTRTGSSYEQYF
TRBV23-1	many	TRBD1	TRBJ2-1	TGCGCCAGCAGTCAGACCGAAGGACAGGGGCCAAAAGGACCCGACAATGAGCAGTTCTTC	CASSQTEGQGPKGPDNEQFF
TRBV20-1	few	TRBD2	TRBJ2-1	TGCAGTGCTAGAGATGCGGGACTAGCGGGGCACCAGCAGTTCTTC	CSARDAGLAGHQQFF
TRBV2	many	TRBD2	TRBJ2-2	TGTGCCAGCAGTGATACTGGACTAGCGCCCCCCGGGGAGCTGTTTTTT	CASSDTGLAPPGELFF
TRBV5-5	few	.	TRBJ2-3	TGTGCCAGCAGCTTGGGGGGGCCCTCAGATACGCAGTATTTT	CASSLGGPSDTQYF
TRBV2	many	.	TRBJ2-5	TGTGCCAGCAGTGAGGCTAGCGCGGAGACCCAGTACTTC	CASSEASAETQYF
TRBV30	.	.	TRBJ2-1	TGTGCCTGGAGTGTTACTATAACCAGAGCAGGGGATGAGCAGTTCTTC	CAWSVTITRAGDEQFF
TRBV19	many	.	TRBJ1-5	TGTGCCAGTAGTTCCTGGGAGAATAGCAATCAGCCCCAGCATTTT	CASSSWENSNQPQHF
TRBV20-1	many	.	TRBJ1-2	TGCAGTGCTAGAGATTACAGGATCCCCCTCTATGGCTACACCTTC	CSARDYRIPLYGYTF
TRBV9	many	.	TRBJ1-2	TGTGCCAGCCGGCTGGGGGACCATAATGTCCTAAACTATGGCTACACCTTC	CASRLGDHNVLNYGYTF
TRBV10-3	many	.	TRBJ1-4	TGTGCCACCGCAGGACGGGATGAAAAACTGTTTTTT	CATAGRDEKLFF
TRBV11-2	.	TRBD2	TRBJ2-3	TGTGCCAGCAGCCTCCTTTGGGGGGGAGCAGATACGCAGTATTTT	CASSLLWGGADTQYF
TRBV5-5	many	.	TRBJ1-5	TGTGCCAGCAGCTATGGAGGGGAGAGCAATCAGCCCCAGCATTTT	CASSYGGESNQPQHF
TRBV7-8	many	.	TRBJ1-1	TGTGCCAGCAGCACAAGGGAGGGGAAACTCACTGAAGCTTTCTTT	CASSTREGKLTEAFF
TRBV7-9	few	TRBD2	TRBJ2-1	TGTGCCAGCAGCTTAGCGGGGGGGATCGGCGATGAGCAGTTCTTC	CASSLAGGIGDEQFF